This T cell receptor (beta chain) was obtained from a study of T cells after yellow fever vaccination. Study information: When fractions had low cell numbers, they were prepared with SMART-Seq v4 Ultra Low Input. General observations from the study: Abundant clonotypes (contaminants from the bulk population) could be present in FACS-sorted repertoires. Some clonotypes, a small share, were shared between CD4 and CD8 compartments.

Points on this clonotype: Its specificity is not known.

5'RACE template switching generated TCR cDNA, adding a universal primer site and UMIs. Each CDR3 protein gets one entry after TCRdb re-called the 5' RACE reads with MiXCR. The data show 450,000 to 550,000 distinct CDR3 sequences, 15% to 20% seen once. Trimming stripped 1 base from V and 7 bases from J, with 15 bases between. CDR3 size: 14 residues. Germline values: CDR1 SGHRS, CDR2 YFSETQ. The TCR originated in a man aged 25 to 40 who received the YFV17D yellow fever vaccine. The chain couples TRBV5-1 to TRBJ2-7; D is possibly TRBD1 (6 bases). The source was PBMCs, collected 15 days after the yellow fever booster vaccination. The CDR3 DNA follows: TGCGCCAGCAGCTTGATGGACAGAGTGAGAGAGCAGTACTTC. It yields the protein CASSLMDRVREQYF.